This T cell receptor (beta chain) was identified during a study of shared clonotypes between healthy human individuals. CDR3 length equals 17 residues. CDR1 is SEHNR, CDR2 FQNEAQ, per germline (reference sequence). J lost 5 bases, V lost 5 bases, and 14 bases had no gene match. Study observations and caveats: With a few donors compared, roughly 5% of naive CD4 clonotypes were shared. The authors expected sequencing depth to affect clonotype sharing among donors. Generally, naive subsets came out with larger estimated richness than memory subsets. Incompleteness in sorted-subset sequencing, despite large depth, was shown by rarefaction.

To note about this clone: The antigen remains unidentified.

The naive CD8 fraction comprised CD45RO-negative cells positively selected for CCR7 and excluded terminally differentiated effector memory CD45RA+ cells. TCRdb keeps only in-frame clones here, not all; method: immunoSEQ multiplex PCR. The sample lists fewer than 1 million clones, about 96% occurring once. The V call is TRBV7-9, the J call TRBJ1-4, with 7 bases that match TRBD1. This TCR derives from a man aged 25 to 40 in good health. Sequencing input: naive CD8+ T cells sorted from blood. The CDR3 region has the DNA TGTGCCAGCAGCACCGTTAACAGGGGAAAGGCGAATGAAAAACTGTTTTTT. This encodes CASSTVNRGKANEKLFF.